A single sample is the source of the 19 T cell receptor beta chains below, sequenced in a study of T-cell memory formation after mild COVID-19. TCRdb ran MiXCR on the 5' RACE reads and lists one entry per CDR3 protein. The table lists about 350,000 distinct CDR3 sequences, approximately 13% of them singletons, with 22% in the top ten. Sequencing was carried out using PBMCs or a T cell subset sorted from them (not recorded which). These receptors all stem from a man younger than 35 who had mild COVID-19 (a few samples of this study predate the infection). Cell type and time point are not known.

This clonotype appeared many times. The CDR3 sequence is CASSWVGVNTEAFF. The CDR3 nucleotides are TGTGCCAGCAGTTGGGTGGGGGTGAACACTGAAGCTTTCTTT. The chain joins TRBV12-3 or TRBV12-4 to TRBJ1-1; possible D gene TRBD1, 5 bases. The CDR3 extends over 14 amino acids. The V end lost 4 bases, the J end lost 0 bases, and 9 bases lay between the germline ends.

This clonotype was found a few times. The V gene is TRBV10-3, the J gene TRBJ2-5; D is tentatively TRBD1 or TRBD2 (6 bases each). Germline CDR1 and CDR2: ENHRY and SYGVKD. The CDR3 extends over 15 amino acids. V was pared by 2 bases and J by 1 base, with 11 bases between. The CDR3 sequence is CAISERGDLQETQYF. In DNA, the CDR3 is TGTGCCATCAGTGAGAGGGGGGATCTCCAAGAGACCCAGTACTTC.

V gene TRBV9 combines with J gene TRBJ1-5; TRBD1 is a possible D gene (5 bases). Trimming took off 3 bases at V and 7 bases at J, with 17 bases between the two ends. The CDR3 is made up of 15 amino acids. CDR1 SGDLS and CDR2 YYNGEE come from the germline V gene. CDR3 nucleotides: TGTGCCAGCAGCGCGCAGGGTGCGAAAGGCCAGCCCCAGCATTTT. Protein sequence: CASSAQGAKGQPQHF.

This sequence joins TRBV5-1 and TRBJ2-5; D is perhaps TRBD2 (7 bases). Germline assignment: CDR1 SGHRS and CDR2 YFSETQ. Trimming left V 0 bases short and J 5 bases short, with 17 bases between. This CDR3 is built from 16 residues. The CDR3 sequence: CASSLEAARGRETQYF. The CDR3 DNA reads as TGCGCCAGCAGCTTGGAGGCAGCGCGGGGGCGGGAGACCCAGTACTTC.

The CDR3 is CASTYTGGGTGELFF. In DNA, the CDR3 is TGTGCCAGCACCTATACAGGGGGCGGCACCGGGGAGCTGTTTTTT. J is TRBJ2-2 and V is TRBV12-3 or TRBV12-4, with 9 bases fitting TRBD1. CDR3 size: 15 residues. With 7 bases clipped from V and 4 bases from J, the junction kept 7 bases outside the gene matches.

This clonotype appeared many times. The chain is built from TRBV7-2 and TRBJ2-3, with D maybe TRBD2 (7 bases). V was shortened by 7 bases and J by 5 bases, with 16 bases between the two germline ends. CDR1 and CDR2 from the germline V gene are SGHTA and FQGNSA. The CDR3 has 14 residues. CDR3 sequence reads: CASNNRGAGDTQYF. As DNA, the CDR3 is TGTGCCAGCAACAATCGGGGGGCGGGAGATACGCAGTATTTT. Supplemented by reference TRBV7-2 and TRBJ2-3, the full variable domain reads GAGVSQSPSNKVTEKGKDVELRCDPISGHTALYWYRQSLGQGLEFLIYFQGNSAPDKSGLPSDRFSAERTGGSVSTLTIQRTQQEDSAVYLCASNNRGAGDTQYFGPGTRLTVL.

The rearrangement joins TRBV7-2 to TRBJ1-2, with 8 bases matching TRBD1. V shed 4 bases, J shed 4 bases, and the junction held 5 bases outside the gene matches. The germline V gene has CDR1 SGHTA and CDR2 FQGNSA. The CDR3 loop spans 14 amino acids. CDR3 region: CASSSPDRAYGYTF. As DNA, the CDR3 is TGTGCCAGCAGCTCCCCGGACAGGGCCTATGGCTACACCTTC. The full variable domain, rest sourced from reference TRBV7-2 and TRBJ1-2, is GAGVSQSPSNKVTEKGKDVELRCDPISGHTALYWYRQSLGQGLEFLIYFQGNSAPDKSGLPSDRFSAERTGGSVSTLTIQRTQQEDSAVYLCASSSPDRAYGYTFGSGTRLTVV.

The chain links TRBV7-3 to TRBJ2-3, with 10 bases aligning to TRBD1. This CDR3 comprises 18 residues. V gave up 6 bases and J gave up 0 bases; unmatched junction bases: 12. The germline CDR1 and CDR2 sequences are SGHTA and FQGTGA. CDR3 loop: CASSSAPGTGDSTDTQYF. The CDR3 region has the DNA TGTGCCAGCAGTTCCGCGCCGGGGACAGGGGATAGCACAGATACGCAGTATTTT.

The chain carries TRBV7-3 and TRBJ2-6; no reliable D call. CDR1 SGHTA and CDR2 FQGTGA come from the germline V gene. Trimming left V 2 bases short and J 0 bases short, with 8 bases between. CDR3 length: 16 residues. The CDR3 nucleotides are TGTGCCAGCAGCTTAGAAGGCCGCTCTGGGGCCAACGTCCTGACTTTC. Protein product: CASSLEGRSGANVLTF. Looking up the rest from reference TRBV7-3 and TRBJ2-6 gives the full variable domain: GAGVSQTPSNKVTEKGKYVELRCDPISGHTALYWYRQSLGQGPEFLIYFQGTGAADDSGLPNDRFFAVRPEGSVSTLKIQRTERGDSAVYLCASSLEGRSGANVLTFGAGSRLTVL.

This clonotype was counted a single time. J is TRBJ2-7 and V is TRBV7-8, with D possibly being TRBD2 (7 bases). With 5 bases removed from V and 1 base from J, the gap between germline ends came to 21 bases. The CDR3 is 17 residues long. Germline V gives CDR1 SGHVS, CDR2 FQNEAQ. The DNA for the CDR3 is TGTGCCAGCAGCAACCCTACACGGGGGGCAATGTCCTACGAGCAGTACGTC. Its protein is CASSNPTRGAMSYEQYV.

In this sample, this clonotype turned up a few times. The chain uses TRBV7-8 and TRBJ2-3, with D possibly being TRBD2 (6 bases). Germline lookup yields CDR1 SGHVS and CDR2 FQNEAQ. V lost 5 bases, J lost 6 bases, and 18 bases lay in between. The CDR3 consists of 15 residues. In DNA, the CDR3 is TGTGCCAGCAGCGCCTGGCCGCTGGGGAGGGATACGCAGTATTTT. Translation gives CASSAWPLGRDTQYF.

The rearrangement joins TRBV29-1 to TRBJ2-2, with TRBD2 matching over 8 bases. The CDR3 has 12 residues. Germline V gene sequence: CDR1 SQVTM, CDR2 ANQGSEA. V lost 7 bases to trimming and J lost 5 bases; unmatched junction nucleotides: 3. The CDR3 protein is CSARGGTGELFF. The CDR3 DNA is TGCAGCGCCCGGGGGGGGACCGGGGAGCTGTTTTTT.

The chain uses TRBV7-2 and TRBJ2-5, with TRBD1 as a possible D gene (5 bases). The CDR3 sequence is 17 residues long. Trimming cost V 5 bases and J 2 bases, with 21 bases left between them. CDR1 SGHTA and CDR2 FQGNSA come from the germline V gene. The CDR3 region is CASSPKGSGLEQETQYF. The CDR3, as DNA: TGTGCCAGCAGCCCGAAGGGGTCGGGTCTTGAACAAGAGACCCAGTACTTC. Drawing the rest from reference TRBV7-2 and TRBJ2-5, the complete variable domain is GAGVSQSPSNKVTEKGKDVELRCDPISGHTALYWYRQSLGQGLEFLIYFQGNSAPDKSGLPSDRFSAERTGGSVSTLTIQRTQQEDSAVYLCASSPKGSGLEQETQYFGPGTRLLVL.

The chain links TRBV4-2 to TRBJ2-7; D tentatively fits TRBD1 or TRBD2 (5 bases each). V lost 4 bases and J lost 2, with 24 bases in between. Looked up from germline, CDR1 is LGHNA and CDR2 is YNFKEQ. The CDR3 loop spans 18 amino acids. The CDR3 sequence: CASSRCNRNGTLAYEQYV. CDR3 DNA: TGTGCCAGCAGCCGGTGTAATAGGAACGGGACCCTTGCCTACGAGCAGTACGTC.

J is TRBJ2-7 and V is TRBV6-2 or TRBV6-3, with a possible D match to TRBD1 (6 bases). The CDR3 covers 14 residues. Germline V CDR1 and CDR2: MNHEY, SVGEGT. Between the trimmed V and J ends, which lost 4 bases and 9 bases, there was a span of 19 bases. Here the CDR3 DNA reads TGTGCCAGCAGTTCCGGGACAAGGGCCAAGGGGCAGTACGTC. Amino acids: CASSSGTRAKGQYV.

The chain carries TRBV19 and TRBJ2-3; D is undetermined. Germline CDR1 and CDR2: LNHDA and SQIVND (reference sequence). This CDR3 comprises 15 residues. V dropped 2 bases and J dropped 4 bases, with 13 bases sitting between them. CDR3 DNA: TGTGCCAGTAGTATATCCGCAGCTCCGGCAGATACGCAGTATTTT. It is translated as CASSISAAPADTQYF. The variable domain in full, completed from reference TRBV19 and TRBJ2-3, reads DGGITQSPKYLFRKEGQNVTLSCEQNLNHDAMYWYRQDPGQGLRLIYYSQIVNDFQKGDIAEGYSVSREKKESFPLTVTSAQKNPTAFYLCASSISAAPADTQYFGPGTRLTVL.

In its sample, this clonotype was seen a few times. The chain links TRBV27 to TRBJ2-7; 10 bases are a match to TRBD1. The ends lost 6 bases at V and 2 bases at J; junction bases unmatched: 7. There are 15 residues in the CDR3. Looked up from germline, CDR1 is MNHEY and CDR2 is SMNVEV (reference sequence). CDR3 in amino acids: CASSRPGTGAYEQYF. The CDR3 bases are TGTGCCAGCAGCCGTCCCGGGACAGGGGCCTACGAGCAGTACTTC.

This clonotype was counted only a few times. The CDR3: CSVVPSGGAETQYF. CDR3 nucleotides: TGCAGCGTTGTACCTAGCGGGGGGGCAGAGACCCAGTACTTC. The chain has TRBV29-1 and TRBJ2-5; 12 bases agree with TRBD2. The germline V gene encodes CDR1 SQVTM and CDR2 ANQGSEA. Germline trimming cut 4 bases from V and 4 bases from J; bases unmatched to any gene: 4. CDR3 length: 14 residues.

The chain couples TRBV7-2 to TRBJ1-5; D remains unclear. Trimming shortened V by 2 bases and J by 5 bases, and 10 bases separated the two germline ends. This CDR3 has 14 residues. The germline V gene has CDR1 SGHTA and CDR2 FQGNSA. Here the CDR3 DNA reads TGTGCCAGCAGCTTACCCGGGCCTCATCAGCCCCAGCATTTT. Its protein is CASSLPGPHQPQHF. The full variable domain, its missing parts supplied by reference TRBV7-2 and TRBJ1-5, is GAGVSQSPSNKVTEKGKDVELRCDPISGHTALYWYRQSLGQGLEFLIYFQGNSAPDKSGLPSDRFSAERTGGSVSTLTIQRTQQEDSAVYLCASSLPGPHQPQHFGDGTRLSIL.